What follows are 22 T cell receptor beta chains derived from one specimen sequenced in a study of shared clonotypes between healthy human individuals. Naive CD8 cells, CD45RO-negative and positively selected for CCR7, excluded terminally differentiated effector memory CD45RA+ cells. TCRdb keeps only in-frame clones here, not all; method: immunoSEQ multiplex PCR. Among around 2,000,000 clones listed, just under 95% were seen once. The sample consisted of naive CD8+ T cells sorted from blood. The receptors stem from a man aged 18 to 35 in good health.

This sequence joins TRBV15 and TRBJ2-1, with 7 bases lining up with TRBD1. V lost 5 bases, J lost 3 bases, and 16 bases stayed unmatched. CDR3 length: 18 residues. Germline CDR1 LNHNV, CDR2 YYDKDF (reference sequence). The DNA for the CDR3 is TGTGCCACCAGCCTAGGAGTGACAGGGCCAATTCACTACAATGAGCAGTTCTTC. It yields the protein CATSLGVTGPIHYNEQFF. The full variable domain, completed using reference TRBV15 and TRBJ2-1, is DAMVIQNPRYQVTQFGKPVTLSCSQTLNHNVMYWYQQKSSQAPKLLFHYYDKDFNNEADTPDNFQSRRPNTSFCFLDIRSPGLGDTAMYLCATSLGVTGPIHYNEQFFGPGTRLTVL.

CDR3 DNA sequence: TGTGCCAGCAGTTTTGGGGTACTAGGACAGGGTTACCACAATGAGCAGTTCTTC. Its translation is CASSFGVLGQGYHNEQFF. The V and J genes are TRBV27 and TRBJ2-1; 8 positions agree with TRBD1. V lost 3 bases to trimming and J lost 5 bases; unmatched junction nucleotides: 15. This CDR3 contains 18 residues. Germline V gene sequence: CDR1 MNHEY, CDR2 SMNVEV (reference sequence).

CDR3 DNA: TGTGCCAGCAGTTACTCGGGGGAGTCAGATACGCAGTATTTT. Residues: CASSYSGESDTQYF. This chain joins TRBV6-5 and TRBJ2-3; D might be TRBD1 or TRBD2, each matching 5 bases. The CDR3 contains 14 residues. Germline CDR1 reads MNHEY; CDR2 reads SVGAGI. Trimming shortened V by 0 bases and J by 4 bases, and 8 bases separated the two germline ends.

V usage is TRBV7-2 and J usage is TRBJ2-7; D ambiguous. This CDR3 comprises 12 residues. The germline V gene has CDR1 SGHTA and CDR2 FQGNSA. Trimming removed 4 bases at V and 1 base at J, with 5 bases between. The CDR3 reads CASSYGSYEQYF. CDR3 sequence (DNA): TGTGCCAGCAGCTACGGGTCCTACGAGCAGTACTTC. Using reference TRBV7-2 and TRBJ2-7 for the parts outside the CDR3, the full variable domain is GAGVSQSPSNKVTEKGKDVELRCDPISGHTALYWYRQSLGQGLEFLIYFQGNSAPDKSGLPSDRFSAERTGGSVSTLTIQRTQQEDSAVYLCASSYGSYEQYFGPGTRLTVT.

The rearrangement joins TRBV6-1 to TRBJ2-1; 7 positions agree with TRBD1. CDR3 size: 15 residues. Germline V gives CDR1 MNHNS, CDR2 SASEGT. V lost 6 bases and J lost 3; bases outside the gene matches: 8. The CDR3 region has the DNA TGTGCCAGCAGGGACACAGGGGTTGACTACAATGAGCAGTTCTTC. It translates to CASRDTGVDYNEQFF.

V and J are TRBV14 and TRBJ1-4; D is uncertain. The CDR3 is made up of 16 amino acids. V lost 0 bases to trimming and J lost 7 bases, with 15 bases between them. The V gene's germline CDR1 is SGHDN and CDR2 FVKESK. The CDR3 DNA reads as TGTGCCAGCAGCCAAGATGGCGAGGGAGTTGCTGAAAAACTGTTTTTT. This gives the protein CASSQDGEGVAEKLFF. The variable domain in full, with the rest retrieved from reference TRBV14 and TRBJ1-4, is EAGVTQFPSHSVIEKGQTVTLRCDPISGHDNLYWYRRVMGKEIKFLLHFVKESKQDESGMPNNRFLAERTGGTYSTLKVQPAELEDSGVYFCASSQDGEGVAEKLFFGSGTQLSVL.

V gene TRBV6-1 combines with J gene TRBJ1-2; TRBD1 agrees at 7 bases. V was clipped by 4 bases and J by 6 bases; unmatched bases: 5. The germline gives CDR1 MNHNS, CDR2 SASEGT. The CDR3 is made up of 13 amino acids. CDR3 residues: CASSVQGIDGYTF. CDR3 coding DNA: TGTGCCAGCAGTGTACAGGGGATTGATGGCTACACCTTC.

The chain joins TRBV18 to TRBJ2-4; TRBD2 agrees at 10 bases. Germline assignment: CDR1 KGHSH and CDR2 LQKENI. CDR3 length equals 17 residues. J lost 7 bases, V lost 3 bases, and 12 bases had no gene match. The CDR3 loop reads CASSPGPAGGDGNIQYF. In DNA, the CDR3 is TGTGCCAGCTCACCGGGACCAGCGGGAGGGGACGGGAACATTCAGTACTTC.

This chain links TRBV7-9 with TRBJ2-2; perhaps TRBD1 as D (5 bases). The germline CDR1 and CDR2 sequences are SEHNR and FQNEAQ (reference sequence). Trimming shortened V by 3 bases and J by 3 bases, and 14 bases separated the two germline ends. This CDR3 region has 16 residues. CDR3 nucleotides: TGTGCCAGCAGCTTCAAGACAGAAATGGACACCGGGGAGCTGTTTTTT. This translates into CASSFKTEMDTGELFF.

The chain joins TRBV5-4 to TRBJ2-3; D is ambiguous. Germline V gene lookup returns CDR1 SGHNT and CDR2 YYREEE (reference sequence). V lost 4 bases and J 6 bases, leaving 9 bases between the germline ends. CDR3 length equals 12 residues. The CDR3 DNA reads as TGTGCCAGCAGCCACCCTCCGGATACGCAGTATTTT. Amino acid sequence: CASSHPPDTQYF.

This chain connects TRBV9 to TRBJ1-3, with unresolved D. Germline V gene sequence: CDR1 SGDLS, CDR2 YYNGEE. V shed 3 bases and J shed 2 bases, with 12 bases lying between them. This CDR3 contains 15 residues. Here the CDR3 reads CASSEQGLAGNTIYF. For the CDR3, the DNA is TGTGCCAGCAGCGAACAAGGCTTAGCTGGAAACACCATATATTTT.

This rearrangement joins TRBV9 to TRBJ2-1; D is ambiguous. With 3 bases removed from V and 4 bases from J, the gap between germline ends came to 5 bases. This CDR3 region has 12 residues. The germline CDR1 and CDR2 sequences are SGDLS and YYNGEE. CDR3 residues: CASSAEYNEQFF. For the CDR3, the DNA is TGTGCCAGCAGCGCCGAATACAATGAGCAGTTCTTC.

V and J are TRBV4-2 and TRBJ1-1; D remains ambiguous. CDR1 and CDR2 (germline): LGHNA, YNFKEQ. Trimming left V 0 bases short and J 1 base short, with 9 bases between. This CDR3 region has 15 residues. CDR3 residues: CASSQEEAQNTEAFF. The CDR3 bases are TGTGCCAGCAGCCAAGAAGAGGCCCAGAACACTGAAGCTTTCTTT.

The DNA of the CDR3 is TGTGCCAGCAGTTATCAGGGAGGGACCTACGAGCAGTACTTC. It codes for CASSYQGGTYEQYF. The chain joins TRBV6-6 to TRBJ2-7, with 7 bases lining up with TRBD2. J was trimmed by 2 bases and V by 3 bases; bases with no gene match: 4. Germline V lookup: CDR1 MNHNY, CDR2 SVGAGI (reference sequence). The CDR3 runs 14 residues.

The chain couples TRBV7-8 to TRBJ2-7; D uncertain. This CDR3 comprises 11 residues. V shed 4 bases and J shed 7 bases, with 8 bases lying between them. Germline values: CDR1 SGHVS, CDR2 FQNEAQ. The CDR3 nucleotides are TGTGCCAGCAGCTCTAAAGGAGAGCAGTACTTC. This codes for CASSSKGEQYF.

This clone was picked up one time. The rearrangement links TRBV15 to TRBJ1-2; no definite D call. This CDR3 spans 17 amino acids. In germline, CDR1 is LNHNV, CDR2 YYDKDF (reference sequence). The V gene lost 6 bases and the J gene lost 5 bases, with 25 bases spanning the gap. In DNA, the CDR3 is TGTGCCACCAGTCCCCAGGTTTTCCCTTCCTCCAAATATGGCTACACCTTC. It specifies CATSPQVFPSSKYGYTF.

The V call is TRBV30, the J call TRBJ1-2, with D possibly TRBD1 on 6 matching bases. Germline V gene sequence: CDR1 GTSNPN, CDR2 SVGIG (reference sequence). The length of the CDR3 is 14 residues. Trimming pared 4 bases from V and 2 bases from J, leaving 14 bases between. CDR3 sequence: CAWNEQGTNYGYTF. CDR3 DNA sequence: TGTGCCTGGAATGAACAGGGTACCAACTATGGCTACACCTTC.

In DNA, the CDR3 is TGCGCCAGCAGTCCCGCGGGGGCGAATTCACCCCTCCACTTT. This translates into CASSPAGANSPLHF. This sequence joins TRBV4-1 and TRBJ1-6; a weak D match, TRBD1 (6 bases). The ends were cut back, 6 bases at V and 7 bases at J, with 13 bases in the middle. The CDR3 extends over 14 amino acids. From germline, CDR1 is MGHRA and CDR2 YSYEKL.

The gene calls are TRBV10-3 and TRBJ2-1; D unclear. CDR3 length: 16 residues. The V and J ends lost 1 base and 3 bases respectively, with 13 bases between them. Germline CDR1 and CDR2: ENHRY and SYGVKD. CDR3 DNA sequence: TGTGCCATCAGTGAGTTGCCGGAGCCAAACTACAATGAGCAGTTCTTC. This sequence encodes CAISELPEPNYNEQFF.

The V gene is TRBV6-5, the J gene TRBJ2-2; D not resolved. CDR1 and CDR2 from the germline V gene are MNHEY and SVGAGI. This CDR3 spans 11 amino acids. Trimming left V 8 bases short and J 3 bases short, with 4 bases between. The CDR3 spells CASAHTGELFF. In DNA form, the CDR3 reads TGTGCCAGCGCACACACCGGGGAGCTGTTTTTT.

The V gene is TRBV28, the J gene TRBJ1-2, with 10 positions matching TRBD1. Germline V gene data show CDR1 as MDHEN and CDR2 as SYDVKM. The J segment lost 6 bases and the V segment lost 5 bases, leaving 6 bases of the junction unmatched. The CDR3 consists of 14 residues. CDR3 nucleotides: TGTGCCAGCAGTCCCGCAGGGACAGGGGATGGCTACACCTTC. Encoded protein: CASSPAGTGDGYTF.

This rearrangement joins TRBV10-1 to TRBJ2-2, with a weak D call TRBD1 (6 bases). Trimming stripped 5 bases from V and 5 bases from J, with 15 bases between. The CDR3 runs 15 residues. Germline lookup yields CDR1 WNHNN and CDR2 SYGVQD (reference sequence). The CDR3 loop reads CASSPYRVGTGELFF. CDR3 bases: TGCGCCAGCAGTCCCTACAGGGTCGGGACCGGGGAGCTGTTTTTT.